A selection of T cell receptor beta chains follows, all from one sample in a study of blood T cells in healthy people across ages. TCRdb processed the 5' RACE reads anew with MiXCR; each CDR3 protein has one entry. The sample yields over 1,300,000 distinct CDR3 sequences, around 55% seen once. Sequences were obtained from blood. These receptors were taken from a man between 18 and 29 years old in good health. CDR3s include the opening cysteine and the closing phenylalanine or tryptophan. A D gene is named only where the DNA matches it firmly. Clone size is given for some rows only: seen once, a few or many times, or a class if the clone is expanded.

clone size: NA; D gene: NA; V gene: TRBV4-1; J gene: TRBJ1-1; CDR3 DNA: TGCGCCAGCAGCCAAAGGGGGTCGAGCACTGAAGCTTTCTTT; CDR3 protein: CASSQRGSSTEAFF
clone size: NA; D gene: TRBD1; V gene: TRBV10-3; J gene: TRBJ1-2; CDR3 DNA: TGTGCCAAATCTCCGGACAGGCTGGGCTATGGCTACACCTTC; CDR3 protein: CAKSPDRLGYGYTF
clone size: few; D gene: TRBD1; V gene: TRBV12-3/TRBV12-4; J gene: TRBJ1-4; CDR3 DNA: TGTGCCAGCAGTTTTAATTCGGGACAGGATAATGAAAAACTGTTTTTT; CDR3 protein: CASSFNSGQDNEKLFF
clone size: NA; D gene: NA; V gene: TRBV6-1; J gene: TRBJ2-7; CDR3 DNA: TGTGCCAGCAGTGAATTTGCGGGGTACTACTACGAGCAGTACTTC; CDR3 protein: CASSEFAGYYYEQYF
clone size: NA; D gene: TRBD1; V gene: TRBV20-1; J gene: TRBJ2-1; CDR3 DNA: TGCAGTGCTAGAGACCGGGACAGGGGGCCGTATGAGCAGTTCTTC; CDR3 protein: CSARDRDRGPYEQFF
clone size: NA; D gene: NA; V gene: TRBV12-3/TRBV12-4; J gene: TRBJ2-1; CDR3 DNA: TGTGCCAGCAGTTTAGGGGCGGGACACTGGTTCTTC; CDR3 protein: CASSLGAGHWFF
clone size: NA; D gene: NA; V gene: TRBV29-1; J gene: TRBJ2-1; CDR3 DNA: TGCAGCGTTGGGATTGGGGGGCATGAGCAGTTCTTC; CDR3 protein: CSVGIGGHEQFF
clone size: NA; D gene: TRBD1; V gene: TRBV24-1; J gene: TRBJ1-2; CDR3 DNA: TGTGCCACCAGTGATTCCAGGGGGGCGGATGGCTACACCTTC; CDR3 protein: CATSDSRGADGYTF
clone size: NA; D gene: TRBD2; V gene: TRBV7-9; J gene: TRBJ2-2; CDR3 DNA: TGTGCCAGCAGCTTACGCAGCGGGGGGGCCACCGGGGAGCTGTTTTTT; CDR3 protein: CASSLRSGGATGELFF
clone size: NA; D gene: NA; V gene: TRBV27; J gene: TRBJ2-5; CDR3 DNA: TGTGCCAGCAGCCATCATCCGGGACCAACGTACCAAGAGACCCAGTACTTC; CDR3 protein: CASSHHPGPTYQETQYF
clone size: NA; D gene: NA; V gene: TRBV6-2/TRBV6-3; J gene: TRBJ2-7; CDR3 DNA: TGTGCCAGCATGTATAGTACAGACTACGAGCAGTACTTC; CDR3 protein: CASMYSTDYEQYF
clone size: NA; D gene: NA; V gene: TRBV4-3; J gene: TRBJ2-7; CDR3 DNA: TGCGCCAGCAGCCAATGGCAGGGTGGTGACGAGCAGTACTTC; CDR3 protein: CASSQWQGGDEQYF
clone size: NA; D gene: TRBD2; V gene: TRBV5-1; J gene: TRBJ2-2; CDR3 DNA: TGCGCCAGTAGCTTAGGACTAGACACCGGGGAGCTGTTTTTT; CDR3 protein: CASSLGLDTGELFF
clone size: NA; D gene: TRBD1; V gene: TRBV12-3/TRBV12-4; J gene: TRBJ2-5; CDR3 DNA: TGTGCCAGCAGTTTTTCCGGACAGGGTCAGTACTTC; CDR3 protein: CASSFSGQGQYF
clone size: NA; D gene: TRBD1; V gene: TRBV5-1; J gene: TRBJ1-2; CDR3 DNA: TGCGCCAGCAGCTTGGCCGTTGGGACAGGGGATGGCTACACCTTC; CDR3 protein: CASSLAVGTGDGYTF
clone size: NA; D gene: NA; V gene: TRBV21-1; J gene: TRBJ2-4; CDR3 DNA: TGTGCCACCCATTTCGAGAAAAACATTCAGTACTTC; CDR3 protein: CATHFEKNIQYF
clone size: NA; D gene: NA; V gene: TRBV28; J gene: TRBJ2-3; CDR3 DNA: TGTGCCAGCAGATACGCCTCCCCAGGGGTGAGCACAGATACGCAGTATTTT; CDR3 protein: CASRYASPGVSTDTQYF
clone size: NA; D gene: NA; V gene: TRBV7-9; J gene: TRBJ2-7; CDR3 DNA: TGTGCCAGCAGCGCCGAACAGGTCCCCTACGAGCAGTACTTC; CDR3 protein: CASSAEQVPYEQYF
clone size: NA; D gene: TRBD1; V gene: TRBV14; J gene: TRBJ2-7; CDR3 DNA: TGTGCCAGCAGCCAAGAGAGGGGGCTTAGCTCCTACAATGAGCAGTACTTC; CDR3 protein: CASSQERGLSSYNEQYF
clone size: NA; D gene: TRBD1; V gene: TRBV29-1; J gene: TRBJ2-1; CDR3 DNA: TGCAGCGTAGACGGGACAGTATACAATGAGCAGTTCTTC; CDR3 protein: CSVDGTVYNEQFF
clone size: NA; D gene: TRBD1; V gene: TRBV12-3/TRBV12-4; J gene: TRBJ1-2; CDR3 DNA: TGTGCCAGCAGTTTCGGCAGGGGGCAGGGCTATGGCTACACCTTC; CDR3 protein: CASSFGRGQGYGYTF
clone size: NA; D gene: NA; V gene: TRBV20-1; J gene: TRBJ1-1; CDR3 DNA: TGCAGTGCCCCGGCCTTCGAAGCTTTCTTT; CDR3 protein: CSAPAFEAFF
clone size: NA; D gene: NA; V gene: TRBV7-9; J gene: TRBJ2-2; CDR3 DNA: TGTGCCAGCAGTCCCGCGAGGGGGGGCTTTGACACCGGGGAGCTGTTTTTT; CDR3 protein: CASSPARGGFDTGELFF
clone size: NA; D gene: NA; V gene: TRBV5-1; J gene: TRBJ2-7; CDR3 DNA: TGTGCCAGCAGCTTGGACGGTCGGCTAGGGGAGCAGTACTTC; CDR3 protein: CASSLDGRLGEQYF
clone size: few; D gene: TRBD2; V gene: TRBV6-6; J gene: TRBJ2-1; CDR3 DNA: TGTGCCAGCAGTTACGGACTAGCGGGAGACTACAATGAGCAGTTCTTC; CDR3 protein: CASSYGLAGDYNEQFF
clone size: few; D gene: TRBD2; V gene: TRBV12-3/TRBV12-4; J gene: TRBJ2-7; CDR3 DNA: TGTGCCAGCAGTTTAGTCGGGACTAGCGGGTCCTACGAGCAGTACTTC; CDR3 protein: CASSLVGTSGSYEQYF
clone size: NA; D gene: NA; V gene: TRBV29-1; J gene: TRBJ2-1; CDR3 DNA: TGCAGCGGGGTCCGGCCGCCGTACAATGAGCAGTTCTTC; CDR3 protein: CSGVRPPYNEQFF
clone size: NA; D gene: TRBD2; V gene: TRBV2; J gene: TRBJ2-7; CDR3 DNA: TGTGCCAGCACTGGGGCGGGAGGGCCCTACGAGCAGTACTTC; CDR3 protein: CASTGAGGPYEQYF
clone size: NA; D gene: NA; V gene: TRBV7-6; J gene: TRBJ2-3; CDR3 DNA: TGTGCCAGCAGTACGGGACCAACGACAGATACGCAGTATTTT; CDR3 protein: CASSTGPTTDTQYF
clone size: NA; D gene: NA; V gene: TRBV21-1; J gene: TRBJ1-2; CDR3 DNA: TGTGCCAGCCGACAGATTATCTATGGCTACACCTTC; CDR3 protein: CASRQIIYGYTF
clone size: NA; D gene: TRBD2; V gene: TRBV7-2; J gene: TRBJ2-7; CDR3 DNA: TGTGCCAGCAGCTTAGCCGGCCCTCTAGCGGGGGCCTACGAGCAGTACTTC; CDR3 protein: CASSLAGPLAGAYEQYF
clone size: NA; D gene: NA; V gene: TRBV9; J gene: TRBJ2-1; CDR3 DNA: TGTGCCAGCAGCGTAGCAACAGGGAACTACAATGAGCAGTTCTTC; CDR3 protein: CASSVATGNYNEQFF
clone size: NA; D gene: NA; V gene: TRBV28; J gene: TRBJ1-5; CDR3 DNA: TGTGCCAGCAGTCCGGGGGACACCATTGGGGATCAGCCCCAGCATTTT; CDR3 protein: CASSPGDTIGDQPQHF
clone size: NA; D gene: NA; V gene: TRBV12-3/TRBV12-4; J gene: TRBJ2-4; CDR3 DNA: TGTGCCACCACAGGGCTGGGGAACATTCAGTACTTC; CDR3 protein: CATTGLGNIQYF
clone size: NA; D gene: NA; V gene: TRBV7-9; J gene: TRBJ1-1; CDR3 DNA: TGTGCCAGCAGCTTAGAGGGGGGGTACACTGAAGCTTTCTTT; CDR3 protein: CASSLEGGYTEAFF
clone size: NA; D gene: NA; V gene: TRBV6-2/TRBV6-3; J gene: TRBJ1-2; CDR3 DNA: TGTGCCAGCGGAGACAGTTATGGCTACACCTTC; CDR3 protein: CASGDSYGYTF
clone size: few; D gene: NA; V gene: TRBV20-1; J gene: TRBJ2-7; CDR3 DNA: TGCAGTGCTAGAGCCTCAAGCGGGCCCTCCTACGAGCAGTACTTC; CDR3 protein: CSARASSGPSYEQYF
clone size: few; D gene: NA; V gene: TRBV21-1; J gene: TRBJ2-5; CDR3 DNA: TGTGCCAGCAGCAACTACGGACGTAGGGAAAACCAAGAGACCCAGTACTTC; CDR3 protein: CASSNYGRRENQETQYF
clone size: NA; D gene: NA; V gene: TRBV12-3/TRBV12-4; J gene: TRBJ2-4; CDR3 DNA: TGTGCCAGCAGTTATGGGACAATCAAAAACATTCAGTACTTC; CDR3 protein: CASSYGTIKNIQYF
clone size: NA; D gene: NA; V gene: TRBV15; J gene: TRBJ2-3; CDR3 DNA: TGTGCCACCAGCAGAGATCGACTCGGCACAGATACGCAGTATTTT; CDR3 protein: CATSRDRLGTDTQYF
clone size: NA; D gene: NA; V gene: TRBV20-1; J gene: TRBJ2-3; CDR3 DNA: TGCAGTGCTAGAATTAGATCGGATACGCAGTATTTT; CDR3 protein: CSARIRSDTQYF
clone size: NA; D gene: TRBD2; V gene: TRBV27; J gene: TRBJ2-1; CDR3 DNA: TGTGCCAGCAGTCTACTAGCGAGAGCTAACAATGAGCAGTTCTTC; CDR3 protein: CASSLLARANNEQFF
clone size: few; D gene: NA; V gene: TRBV7-2; J gene: TRBJ1-4; CDR3 DNA: TGTGCCAGCAGATCGACAGTAATTAATGAAAAACTGTTTTTT; CDR3 protein: CASRSTVINEKLFF
clone size: NA; D gene: NA; V gene: TRBV7-2; J gene: TRBJ2-7; CDR3 DNA: TGTGCCAGCAGCTTAGGGACTATCCGCTACGAGCAGTACTTC; CDR3 protein: CASSLGTIRYEQYF
clone size: NA; D gene: TRBD2; V gene: TRBV7-2; J gene: TRBJ2-1; CDR3 DNA: TGTGCCAGCAGTTCTACTAGCGGGAGAACCTACAATGAGCAGTTCTTC; CDR3 protein: CASSSTSGRTYNEQFF